A selection of T cell receptor beta chains follows, all from one sample in a study of PD-L1 blockade in urothelial cancer. Assay used: immunoSEQ multiplex PCR; TCRdb lists only in-frame clones, some missing. Among just under 45,000 clones listed, around four fifths were seen once. This sample comprised PBMCs, obtained around atezolizumab (anti-PD-L1) treatment. Receptors were obtained from a man aged 60 to 75 with urothelial cancer. Each CDR3 is given with its conserved first and last residue. The order of the fields is D gene, V gene, clone size, J gene, CDR3 DNA, CDR3 protein. A D gene is named only where the DNA matches it firmly. Size values are once, few and many counts, or a class for expanded clones, and some rows have none.

d_gene: TRBD2
v_gene: TRBV5-6
abundance: .
j_gene: TRBJ2-3
CDR3nt: TGTGCCAGCAGCTTGGGGGCTAGCGGGGGGTACCACACAGATACGCAGTATTTT
CDR3aa: CASSLGASGGYHTDTQYF

d_gene: TRBD1
v_gene: TRBV25-1
abundance: .
j_gene: TRBJ1-2
CDR3nt: TGTGCCAGCAGTGCTCCGGGGACAGGGGACTATGGCTACACCTTC
CDR3aa: CASSAPGTGDYGYTF

d_gene: TRBD1
v_gene: TRBV28
abundance: once
j_gene: TRBJ1-4
CDR3nt: TGTGCCAGCAGTTCCCGGGGACAGGGACGGGAAAAACTGTTTTTT
CDR3aa: CASSSRGQGREKLFF

d_gene: .
v_gene: TRBV6-6
abundance: .
j_gene: TRBJ1-5
CDR3nt: TGTGCCAGCAGAGACAGCGCGGTGACCAATCAGCCCCAGCATTTT
CDR3aa: CASRDSAVTNQPQHF

d_gene: .
v_gene: TRBV4-2
abundance: .
j_gene: TRBJ1-4
CDR3nt: TGTGCCAGCAGCCAAACCGGGACATCAACTAATGAAAAACTGTTTTTT
CDR3aa: CASSQTGTSTNEKLFF

d_gene: .
v_gene: TRBV11-2
abundance: .
j_gene: TRBJ2-1
CDR3nt: TGTGCCAGCAGCACCCGTCGGGTCGGCAATGAGCAGTTCTTC
CDR3aa: CASSTRRVGNEQFF

d_gene: TRBD1
v_gene: TRBV27
abundance: .
j_gene: TRBJ2-7
CDR3nt: TGTGCCAGCAGCCCGACAGGGGGCTACGAGCAGTACTTC
CDR3aa: CASSPTGGYEQYF

d_gene: TRBD2
v_gene: TRBV5-1
abundance: .
j_gene: TRBJ2-3
CDR3nt: TGCGCCAGCAGCCCGAATAGCGGGGTTTCAGATACGCAGTATTTT
CDR3aa: CASSPNSGVSDTQYF

d_gene: TRBD2
v_gene: TRBV4-2
abundance: .
j_gene: TRBJ2-1
CDR3nt: TGTGCCAGCAGCCGCGTAGCGGGGCACAATGAGCAGTTCTTC
CDR3aa: CASSRVAGHNEQFF

d_gene: TRBD1
v_gene: TRBV5-1
abundance: .
j_gene: TRBJ2-1
CDR3nt: TGCGCCAGCAGCGTGCCCGGGACAGGTCACAATGAGCAGTTCTTC
CDR3aa: CASSVPGTGHNEQFF

d_gene: .
v_gene: TRBV30
abundance: .
j_gene: TRBJ1-4
CDR3nt: TGTGCCCTACTCCTGAATACTAATGAAAAACTGTTTTTT
CDR3aa: CALLLNTNEKLFF

d_gene: TRBD2
v_gene: TRBV7-3
abundance: .
j_gene: TRBJ2-3
CDR3nt: TGTGCCAGCAGCCCCGGACTAGCGGGGGATACGCAGTATTTT
CDR3aa: CASSPGLAGDTQYF

d_gene: TRBD2
v_gene: TRBV5-1
abundance: .
j_gene: TRBJ2-3
CDR3nt: TGCGCCAGCAGCTTGACCACAAAAGCGGGGTTCACAGATACGCAGTATTTT
CDR3aa: CASSLTTKAGFTDTQYF

d_gene: TRBD1
v_gene: TRBV28
abundance: few
j_gene: TRBJ1-4
CDR3nt: TGTGCCAGCAGTCAGGACAGGGGGAATGAAAAACTGTTTTTT
CDR3aa: CASSQDRGNEKLFF

d_gene: .
v_gene: TRBV1
abundance: .
j_gene: TRBJ2-3
CDR3nt: TGCACCAGCAGCCTATCTAGCGGGCGTAGCACAGATACGCAGTATTTT
CDR3aa: CTSSLSSGRSTDTQYF

d_gene: TRBD1
v_gene: TRBV9
abundance: .
j_gene: TRBJ1-3
CDR3nt: TGTGCCAGCAGCTTCGGACAGGGACTTGACACCATATATTTT
CDR3aa: CASSFGQGLDTIYF

d_gene: .
v_gene: TRBV5-6
abundance: once
j_gene: TRBJ2-1
CDR3nt: TGTGCCAGCAGCCCTGGGACTTTCGGCGGTAGAAATGAGCAGTTCTTC
CDR3aa: CASSPGTFGGRNEQFF

d_gene: .
v_gene: TRBV30
abundance: few
j_gene: TRBJ2-3
CDR3nt: TGTGCCTGGAGGGCCCGAGGAGATACGCAGTATTTT
CDR3aa: CAWRARGDTQYF

d_gene: .
v_gene: TRBV14
abundance: .
j_gene: TRBJ1-6
CDR3nt: TGTGCCAGCGCGGGCCAACATAATTCACCCCTCCACTTT
CDR3aa: CASAGQHNSPLHF

d_gene: TRBD1
v_gene: TRBV18
abundance: .
j_gene: TRBJ1-6
CDR3nt: TGTGCCAGCTCACCGGGACAGGTTTCACCCCTCCACTTT
CDR3aa: CASSPGQVSPLHF

d_gene: TRBD1
v_gene: TRBV6-1
abundance: .
j_gene: TRBJ1-1
CDR3nt: TGTGCCAGCAGTGACAGGGGGGAAGCTTTCTTT
CDR3aa: CASSDRGEAFF